This T cell receptor (beta chain) was sequenced for a study of T-cell memory formation after mild COVID-19. Findings and caveats of the study: Proof of SARS-CoV-2 specificity was absent for the second-wave clones that crested on day 37. Cross-reactive memory appears to have joined, as suggested by some responding clones showing up in pre-infection memory.

V lost 4 bases to trimming and J lost 4 bases, with 21 bases between them. This CDR3 is built from 17 residues. Looked up from germline, CDR1 is SEHNR and CDR2 is FQNEAQ (reference sequence). This clonotype was observed many times. Its specificity is unknown. Using its own MiXCR run on the 5' RACE reads, TCRdb lists one record per CDR3 protein. The data contain 350,000 or so distinct CDR3 sequences, 13% of them singletons. Sequenced material: PBMCs or a T cell subset sorted from them (not recorded which). J is TRBJ2-3 and V is TRBV7-9, with D possibly TRBD2 on 6 matching bases. The TCR originated in a man between 18 and 35 years old who had mild COVID-19 (a few samples of this study predate the infection). Cell type and time point are not known. CDR3 residues: CASSSEGRGWGADTQYF. CDR3 sequence (DNA): TGTGCCAGCAGCTCCGAGGGCCGGGGCTGGGGGGCAGATACGCAGTATTTT.